Reported below is one TCR beta chain. The antigen remains undetermined. The data originate from a study of cytomegalovirus exposure and HLA in healthy donors. Findings and caveats of the study: An analysis was carried out at a later point. It showed that HLA-associated TCR beta chains were more clonally expanded than equally common non-associated chains. Presence/absence analyses assumed roughly uniform sequencing depth across donors. Cytomegalovirus status was reportedly diagnosed by the classifier with high sensitivity and specificity.

Vbeta (60) and Jbeta (13) primers were used in the PCR. Repertoires were generated with immunoSEQ multiplex PCR, while TCRdb's copy carries only in-frame clones and drops some. Recorded for this sample: 95,000 to 150,000 clones. The sample comprised PBMCs. The receptor was derived from a man aged 35-49 years in good health and CMV-seronegative.

The CDR3 nucleotides are TGTGCCAGCAGCGTAGTCCCTAGCGGGGACACCGGGGAGCTGTTTTTT. It translates to CASSVVPSGDTGELFF. This sequence joins TRBV9 and TRBJ2-2, with 9 bases that match TRBD2. Losses at the gene ends were 0 bases for V and 3 bases for J; bases not matched to a gene: 3. This CDR3 comprises 16 residues. Germline V gene lookup returns CDR1 SGDLS and CDR2 YYNGEE.